Reported below is one T cell receptor (beta chain). This entry belongs to a study of type 1 regulatory T cells. As for the study in general: This in vitro CD4 product, T-allo10, is enriched for Tr1 cells and alloantigen-specific.

TCRdb redid the calling of the reads with MiXCR, one entry per CDR3 protein. The sample has some 100,000 distinct CDR3 sequences; 25% to 40% are singletons. Germline V gene sequence: CDR1 SGHTA, CDR2 FQGNSA. Unmatched junction bases numbered 18, after V lost 6 bases and J lost 8 bases. The CDR3 is 16 residues long. The genes are TRBV7-2 and TRBJ2-7; TRBD2 matches at 8 bases. This receptor was identified in a human donor in good health. The sample was CD4+ T cells, either the whole sample or a sorted fraction (not recorded which). DNA of the CDR3: TGTGCCAGCAGGAAGGTTGCCACCGGGACTAGAGGCAAGCAGTACTTC. It specifies CASRKVATGTRGKQYF.